The TCR beta chain described here comes from a study of blood T cells in healthy people across ages. Findings of the study overall: Researchers judged that diversity estimates from one million T cells fell short of true values. There were more naive CD4+ cells and higher diversity in long-lived donors than in aged donors. As naive T cell percentage varied, TCR beta diversity correlated strongly with it.

This clonotype showed up just a few times. Its antigen is currently unknown. Germline values: CDR1 MDHEN, CDR2 SYDVKM. This CDR3 comprises 14 residues. Trimming took 6 bases from V and 6 from J, leaving 15 bases between them. Next came a second PCR, run for about 6 to 12 cycles, which used a sample-barcoded 5' primer along with a J-beta primer mix. At least 2.5 million CDR3-containing paired-end reads were obtained per sample. TCRdb reprocessed the 5' RACE reads with MiXCR, giving one entry per CDR3 protein. Among some 1.5 million distinct CDR3 sequences listed, roughly 28% were seen once. The material sequenced was blood. This TCR came from a woman in her 30s in good health. The V gene is TRBV28, the J gene TRBJ1-5, with a possible D match to TRBD1 (5 bases). This CDR3 reads CASRLRRVGQPQHF. DNA of the CDR3: TGTGCCAGCAGACTACGCAGGGTAGGTCAGCCCCAGCATTTT.